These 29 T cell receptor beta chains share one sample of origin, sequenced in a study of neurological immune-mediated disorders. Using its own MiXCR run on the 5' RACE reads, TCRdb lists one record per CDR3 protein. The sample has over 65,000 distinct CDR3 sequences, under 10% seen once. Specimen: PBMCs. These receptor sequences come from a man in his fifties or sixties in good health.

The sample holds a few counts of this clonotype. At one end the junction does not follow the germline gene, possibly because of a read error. CDR3 protein: CTTSRLDRGLISSGANALTF. CDR3 sequence (DNA): TGTACCACCAGCAGACTTGACAGGGGGCTAATCAGCTCTGGGGCCAACGCCCTGACTTTC. The J gene is TRBJ2-6, the V gene TRBV15; 10 bases map to TRBD1. The CDR3 covers 20 residues. From germline, CDR1 is LNHNV and CDR2 YYDKDF (reference sequence).

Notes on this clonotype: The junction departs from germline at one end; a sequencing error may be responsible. The CDR3 DNA follows: TGTGCCAGCAGCCCTGCTGTGGGCCAAGAGACCCAATACTTC. This codes for CASSPAVGQETQYF. This chain links TRBV11-2 with TRBJ2-5, with no clear D. Germline lookup yields CDR1 SGHAT and CDR2 FQNNGV. The CDR3 has 14 residues.

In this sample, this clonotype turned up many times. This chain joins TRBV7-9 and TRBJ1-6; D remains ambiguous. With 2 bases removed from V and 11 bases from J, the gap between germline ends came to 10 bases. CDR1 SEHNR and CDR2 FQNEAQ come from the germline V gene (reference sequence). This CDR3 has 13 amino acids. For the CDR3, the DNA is TGTGCCAGCAGCTTAACGGCAGCGGCACCCCTCCACTTT. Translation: CASSLTAAAPLHF.

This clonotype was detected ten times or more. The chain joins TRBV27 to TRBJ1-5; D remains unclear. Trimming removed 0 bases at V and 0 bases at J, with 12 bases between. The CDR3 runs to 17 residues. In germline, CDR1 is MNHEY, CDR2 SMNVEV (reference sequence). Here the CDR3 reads CASSLSLRLASNQPQHF. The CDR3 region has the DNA TGTGCCAGCAGTTTATCCCTCAGATTAGCTAGCAATCAGCCCCAGCATTTT.

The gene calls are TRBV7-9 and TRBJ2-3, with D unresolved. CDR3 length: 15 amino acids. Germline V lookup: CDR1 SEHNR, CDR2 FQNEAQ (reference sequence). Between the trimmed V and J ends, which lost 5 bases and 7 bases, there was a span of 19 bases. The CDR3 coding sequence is TGTGCCAGCAGCCCCCCAATGGGAAACCCATATACGCAGTATTTT. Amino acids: CASSPPMGNPYTQYF.

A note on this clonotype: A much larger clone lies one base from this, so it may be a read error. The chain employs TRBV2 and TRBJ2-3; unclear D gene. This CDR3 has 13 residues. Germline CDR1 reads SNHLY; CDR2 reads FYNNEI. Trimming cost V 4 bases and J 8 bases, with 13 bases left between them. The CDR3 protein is CASSGTWSGTQYF. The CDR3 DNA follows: TGTGCCAGCAGTGGGACGTGGTCGGGTACGCAGTATTTT.

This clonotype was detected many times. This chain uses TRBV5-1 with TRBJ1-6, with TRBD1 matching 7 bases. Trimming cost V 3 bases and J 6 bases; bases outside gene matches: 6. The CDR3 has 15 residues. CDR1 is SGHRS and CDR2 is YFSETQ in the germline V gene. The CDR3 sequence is CASSSAGGINSPLHF. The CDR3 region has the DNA TGCGCCAGCAGCTCGGCAGGGGGGATTAATTCACCCCTCCACTTT.

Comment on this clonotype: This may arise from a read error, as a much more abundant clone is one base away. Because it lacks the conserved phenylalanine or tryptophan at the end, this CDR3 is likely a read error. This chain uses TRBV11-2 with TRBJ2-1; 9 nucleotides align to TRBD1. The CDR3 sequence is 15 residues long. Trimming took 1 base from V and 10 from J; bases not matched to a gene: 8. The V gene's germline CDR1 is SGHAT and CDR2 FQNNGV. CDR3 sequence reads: CASSLANRGQGEQFY. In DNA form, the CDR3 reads TGTGCCAGCAGCTTAGCGAACAGGGGGCAAGGAGAGCAGTTCTAC.

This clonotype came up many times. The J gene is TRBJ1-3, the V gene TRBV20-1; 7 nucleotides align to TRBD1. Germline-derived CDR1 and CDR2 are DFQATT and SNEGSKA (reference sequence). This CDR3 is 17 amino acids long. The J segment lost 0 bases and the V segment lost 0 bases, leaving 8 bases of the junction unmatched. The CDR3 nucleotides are TGCAGTGCTAGAGATGGACGACAGGGATTCTCTGGAAACACCATATATTTT. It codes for CSARDGRQGFSGNTIYF.

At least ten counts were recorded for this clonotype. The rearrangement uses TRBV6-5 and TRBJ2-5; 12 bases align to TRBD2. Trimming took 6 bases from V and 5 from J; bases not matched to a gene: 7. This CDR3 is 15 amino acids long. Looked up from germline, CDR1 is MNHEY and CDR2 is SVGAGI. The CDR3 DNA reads TGTGCCAGCAGACGTCAACTAGCGGGAGGCGAGACCCAGTACTTC. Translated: CASRRQLAGGETQYF.

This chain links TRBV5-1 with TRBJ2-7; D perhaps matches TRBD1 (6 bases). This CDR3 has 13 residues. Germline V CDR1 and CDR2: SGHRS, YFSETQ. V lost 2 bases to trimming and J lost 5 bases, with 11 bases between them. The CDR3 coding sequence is TGCGCCAGCAGCTTCTCGGCAGGGGACGAGCAGTACTTC. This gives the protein CASSFSAGDEQYF.

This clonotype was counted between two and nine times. The DNA for the CDR3 is TGTGCCAGCAGCGCGCCGGGACAGGGGTATGAGCAGTTCTTC. The encoded protein is CASSAPGQGYEQFF. The chain couples TRBV5-6 to TRBJ2-1; TRBD1 matches 10 bases. CDR3 length: 14 residues. Trimming at V came to 4 bases and at J to 8 bases, leaving 6 bases not matched to a gene. The germline V gene encodes CDR1 SGHDT and CDR2 YYEEEE. The whole variable domain, remainder taken from reference TRBV5-6 and TRBJ2-1, is DAGVTQSPTHLIKTRGQQVTLRCSPKSGHDTVSWYQQALGQGPQFIFQYYEEEERQRGNFPDRFSGHQFPNYSSELNVNALLLGDSALYLCASSAPGQGYEQFFGPGTRLTVL.

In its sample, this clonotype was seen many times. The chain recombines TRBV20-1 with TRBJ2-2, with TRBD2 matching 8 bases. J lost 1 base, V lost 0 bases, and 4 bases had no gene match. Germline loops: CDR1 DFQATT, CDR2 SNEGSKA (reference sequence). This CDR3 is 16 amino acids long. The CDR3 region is CSARDSGTRNTGELFF. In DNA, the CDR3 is TGCAGTGCTAGAGATTCCGGGACTAGGAACACCGGGGAGCTGTTTTTT.

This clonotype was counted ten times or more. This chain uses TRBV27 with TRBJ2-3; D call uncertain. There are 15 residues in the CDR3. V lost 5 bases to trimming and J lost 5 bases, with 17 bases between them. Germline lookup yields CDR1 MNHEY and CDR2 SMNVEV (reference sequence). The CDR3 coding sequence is TGTGCCAGCAGTGCCCTCTGGAGTGGGCAAGATACGCAGTATTTT. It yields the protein CASSALWSGQDTQYF.

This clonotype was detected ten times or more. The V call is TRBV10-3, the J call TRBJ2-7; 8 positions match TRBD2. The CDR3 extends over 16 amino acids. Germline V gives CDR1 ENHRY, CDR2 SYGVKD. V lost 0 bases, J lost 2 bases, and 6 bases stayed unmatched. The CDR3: CAISESARGDPYEQYF. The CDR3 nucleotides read TGTGCCATCAGTGAGTCGGCGCGGGGGGACCCCTACGAGCAGTACTTC.

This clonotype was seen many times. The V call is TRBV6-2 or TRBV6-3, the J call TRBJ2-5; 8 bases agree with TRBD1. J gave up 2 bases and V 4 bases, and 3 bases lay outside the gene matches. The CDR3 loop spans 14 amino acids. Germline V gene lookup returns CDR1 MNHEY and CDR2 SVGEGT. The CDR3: CASSSWTGQETQYF. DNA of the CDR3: TGTGCCAGCAGTTCGTGGACAGGGCAAGAGACCCAGTACTTC.

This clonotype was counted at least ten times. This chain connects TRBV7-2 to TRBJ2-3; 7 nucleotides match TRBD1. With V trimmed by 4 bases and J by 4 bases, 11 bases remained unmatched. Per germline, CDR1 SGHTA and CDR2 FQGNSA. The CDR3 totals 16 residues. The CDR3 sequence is CASSSTGQFRADTQYF. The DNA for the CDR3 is TGTGCCAGCAGCTCCACGGGACAGTTTCGGGCAGATACGCAGTATTTT.

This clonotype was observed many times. The DNA of the CDR3 is TGTGCCAGCACGATAAGCGGGGGGTTCAGGGATACGCAGTATTTT. This gives the protein CASTISGGFRDTQYF. V and J are TRBV12-3 or TRBV12-4 and TRBJ2-3, with 9 bases matching TRBD2. V lost 7 bases, J lost 6 bases, and 11 bases stayed unmatched. This CDR3 region has 15 residues.

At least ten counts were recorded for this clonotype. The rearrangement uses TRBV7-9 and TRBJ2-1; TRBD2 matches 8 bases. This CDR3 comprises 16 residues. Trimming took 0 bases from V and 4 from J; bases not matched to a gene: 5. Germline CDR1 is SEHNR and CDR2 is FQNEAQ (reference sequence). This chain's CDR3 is CASSLAGASGYNEQFF. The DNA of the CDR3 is TGTGCCAGCAGCTTAGCGGGGGCTAGCGGGTACAATGAGCAGTTCTTC.

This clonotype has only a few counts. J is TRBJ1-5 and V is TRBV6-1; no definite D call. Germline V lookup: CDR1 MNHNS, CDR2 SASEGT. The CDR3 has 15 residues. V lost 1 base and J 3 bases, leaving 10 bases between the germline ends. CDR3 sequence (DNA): TGTGCCAGCAGTGAAGACGGAAACTTCAATCAGCCCCAGCATTTT. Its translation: CASSEDGNFNQPQHF.

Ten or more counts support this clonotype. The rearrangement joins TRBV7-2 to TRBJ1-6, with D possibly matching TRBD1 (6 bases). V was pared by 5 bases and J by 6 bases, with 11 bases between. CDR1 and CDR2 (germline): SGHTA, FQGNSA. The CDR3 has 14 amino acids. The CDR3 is CASSATGLNSPLHF. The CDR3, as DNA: TGTGCCAGCAGCGCCACAGGGCTTAATTCACCCCTCCACTTT.

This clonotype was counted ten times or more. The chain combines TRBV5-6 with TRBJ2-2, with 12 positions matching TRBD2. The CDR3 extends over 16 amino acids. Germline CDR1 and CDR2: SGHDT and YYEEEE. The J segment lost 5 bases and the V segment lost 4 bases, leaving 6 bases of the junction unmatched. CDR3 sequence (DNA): TGTGCCAGCAGCAGTACGACTAGCGGGAGAACCGGGGAGCTGTTTTTT. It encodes CASSSTTSGRTGELFF.

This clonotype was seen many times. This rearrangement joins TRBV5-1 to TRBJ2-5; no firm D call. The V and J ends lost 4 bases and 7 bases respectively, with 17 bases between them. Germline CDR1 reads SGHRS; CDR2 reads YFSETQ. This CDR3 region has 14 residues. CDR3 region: CASSPGGEKGTQYF. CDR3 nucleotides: TGCGCCAGCAGCCCGGGCGGCGAGAAGGGGACCCAGTACTTC.

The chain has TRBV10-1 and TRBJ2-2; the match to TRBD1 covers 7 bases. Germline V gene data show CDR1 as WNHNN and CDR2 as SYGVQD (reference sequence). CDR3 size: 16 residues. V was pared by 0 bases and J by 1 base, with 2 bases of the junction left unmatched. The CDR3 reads CASSESRTGNTGELFF. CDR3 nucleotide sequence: TGCGCCAGCAGTGAGTCGAGGACAGGGAACACCGGGGAGCTGTTTTTT.

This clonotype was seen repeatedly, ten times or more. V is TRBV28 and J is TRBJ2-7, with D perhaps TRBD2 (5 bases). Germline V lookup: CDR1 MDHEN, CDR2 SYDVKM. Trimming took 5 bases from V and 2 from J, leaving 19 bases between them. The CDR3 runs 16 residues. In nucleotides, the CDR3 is TGTGCCAGCAGTCGAGGGTGGACGCAGCCTCCCTACGAGCAGTACTTC. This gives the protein CASSRGWTQPPYEQYF.

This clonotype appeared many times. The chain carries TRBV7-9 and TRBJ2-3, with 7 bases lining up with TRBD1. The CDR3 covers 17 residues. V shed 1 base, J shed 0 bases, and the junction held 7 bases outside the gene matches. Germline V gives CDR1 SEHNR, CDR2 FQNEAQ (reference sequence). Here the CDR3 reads CASSLGSHRGSTDTQYF. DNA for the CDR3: TGTGCCAGCAGCTTAGGTTCCCACAGGGGAAGCACAGATACGCAGTATTTT.

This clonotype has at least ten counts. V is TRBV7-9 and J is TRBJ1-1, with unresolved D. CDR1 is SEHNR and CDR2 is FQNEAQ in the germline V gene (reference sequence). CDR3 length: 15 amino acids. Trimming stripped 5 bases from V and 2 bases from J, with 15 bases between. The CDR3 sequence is CASSLLGRINTEAFF. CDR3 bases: TGTGCCAGCAGCCTCCTCGGACGGATAAACACTGAAGCTTTCTTT.

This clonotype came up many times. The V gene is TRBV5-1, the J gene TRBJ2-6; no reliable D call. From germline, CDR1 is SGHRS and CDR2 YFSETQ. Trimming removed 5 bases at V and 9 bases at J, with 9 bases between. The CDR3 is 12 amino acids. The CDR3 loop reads CASRIGFNVLTF. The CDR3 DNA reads TGCGCCAGCAGGATCGGTTTCAACGTCCTGACTTTC.

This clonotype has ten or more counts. The CDR3 DNA follows: TGTGCCAGCAAAACTCGTGGGGCTTCCTACGAGCAGTACTTC. Its translation is CASKTRGASYEQYF. The chain combines TRBV28 with TRBJ2-7; a possible D gene is TRBD1 (5 bases). There are 14 residues in the CDR3. Germline V gene lookup returns CDR1 MDHEN and CDR2 SYDVKM. The V gene lost 7 bases and the J gene lost 1 base, with 14 bases spanning the gap.